The present T cell receptor beta chain was sequenced within a study of T cells after yellow fever vaccination. TCRdb processed the 5' RACE reads anew with MiXCR; each CDR3 protein has one entry. The table records about 320,000 distinct CDR3 sequences, over 8.5% of them present only once. The ends were cut back, 3 bases at V and 8 bases at J, with 11 bases in the middle. Germline V gives CDR1 MRHNA, CDR2 SNTAGT. The CDR3 totals 13 residues. This chain uses TRBV6-4 with TRBJ1-5; weak D call: TRBD1 (5 bases). The sequenced sample was CD4+ T cells sorted from PBMCs, obtained 45 days after the yellow fever booster vaccination. The source is a man aged 18 to 35 who received the YFV17D yellow fever vaccine. The CDR3 loop reads CASSEQGGEPQHF. CDR3 in DNA: TGTGCCAGCAGTGAGCAGGGAGGAGAGCCCCAGCATTTT.